Shown below are 32 T cell receptor beta chains from a single sample sequenced in a study of cytomegalovirus exposure and HLA in healthy donors (dated by TCRdb to about 2017). Preparation of the library involved the immunoSEQ multiplex PCR assay. The multiplex PCR relied on a mix of 60 forward primers for TCR Vbeta segments and 13 reverse primers for TCR Jbeta segments. As stored in TCRdb, this immuneACCESS dataset retains in-frame rearrangements with V and J assigned. A fraction of the clones does not appear; measured against another copy, unresolved V genes explain less than half of the discrepancy, and the remainder lacks a known reason. In this sample the table shows some 130,000 clones, around 78% of which occur a single time. 3.3% of the sample belongs to the ten largest clones. The sample consisted of PBMCs. The receptors stem from a woman in her thirties in good health and CMV-seropositive.

This clone was recorded once. This chain joins TRBV19 and TRBJ1-2; 7 bases agree with TRBD1. With 5 bases clipped from V and 2 bases from J, the junction kept 2 bases outside the gene matches. Germline CDR1 reads LNHDA; CDR2 reads SQIVND (reference sequence). The CDR3 loop spans 13 amino acids. This CDR3 reads CASSVGQNYGYTF. As DNA, the CDR3 is TGTGCCAGTAGTGTGGGACAGAACTATGGCTACACCTTC. The whole variable domain, filled in from reference TRBV19 and TRBJ1-2, reads DGGITQSPKYLFRKEGQNVTLSCEQNLNHDAMYWYRQDPGQGLRLIYYSQIVNDFQKGDIAEGYSVSREKKESFPLTVTSAQKNPTAFYLCASSVGQNYGYTFGSGTRLTVV.

The chain links TRBV6-6 to TRBJ2-7, with a weak D call TRBD2 (5 bases). From germline, CDR1 is MNHNY and CDR2 SVGAGI (reference sequence). This CDR3 is 13 amino acids long. The ends were cut back, 7 bases at V and 1 base at J, with 11 bases in the middle. CDR3 in amino acids: CASTRGVSYEQYF. In nucleotides, the CDR3 is TGTGCCAGCACCCGGGGTGTTTCCTACGAGCAGTACTTC.

The V and J genes are TRBV9 and TRBJ2-7; TRBD1 matches 8 bases. CDR1 and CDR2 from the germline V gene are SGDLS and YYNGEE. V shed 4 bases and J 3 bases; nucleotides not matched to a gene: 3. The length of the CDR3 is 13 residues. The CDR3 sequence: CASSSTGGYEQYF. In DNA form, the CDR3 reads TGTGCCAGCAGCTCCACAGGGGGCTACGAGCAGTACTTC.

For this clone: Other DNA sequences within the sample encode an identical CDR3. The chain combines TRBV28 with TRBJ2-7; 14 nucleotides agree with TRBD2. V lost 7 bases, J lost 6 bases, and 11 bases stayed unmatched. The CDR3 sequence is 16 residues long. The V gene's germline CDR1 is MDHEN and CDR2 SYDVKM. CDR3 sequence: CASNPGGLAGGAEQYF. Here the CDR3 DNA reads TGTGCCAGCAATCCTGGCGGACTAGCGGGGGGTGCCGAGCAGTACTTC.

V usage is TRBV27 and J usage is TRBJ2-5; 7 bases line up with TRBD2. This CDR3 has 15 amino acids. The germline V gene has CDR1 MNHEY and CDR2 SMNVEV (reference sequence). The ends lost 9 bases at V and 1 base at J; junction bases unmatched: 11. As DNA, the CDR3 is TGTGCCAGGTTCACGGGGGGTGTACCCCAAGAGACCCAGTACTTC. Encoded protein: CARFTGGVPQETQYF.

This chain joins TRBV6-1 and TRBJ2-2, with unresolved D. CDR3 length: 11 residues. CDR1 is MNHNS and CDR2 is SASEGT in the germline V gene. The V end lost 9 bases, the J end lost 6 bases, and 8 bases lay between the germline ends. CDR3 region: CASRQAGELFF. In DNA form, the CDR3 reads TGTGCCAGTAGACAAGCCGGGGAGCTGTTTTTT.

This clone appeared a few times. The V gene is TRBV19, the J gene TRBJ2-7; 8 nucleotides line up with TRBD2. The CDR3 runs to 15 residues. CDR1 LNHDA and CDR2 SQIVND come from the germline V gene (reference sequence). V lost 7 bases to trimming and J lost 0 bases; unmatched junction nucleotides: 8. The CDR3 nucleotides are TGTGCCAGTAAGGCGCGGGGGGCCAACTCCTACGAGCAGTACTTC. It is translated as CASKARGANSYEQYF. The whole variable domain, filled in from reference TRBV19 and TRBJ2-7, reads DGGITQSPKYLFRKEGQNVTLSCEQNLNHDAMYWYRQDPGQGLRLIYYSQIVNDFQKGDIAEGYSVSREKKESFPLTVTSAQKNPTAFYLCASKARGANSYEQYFGPGTRLTVT.

This sequence joins TRBV7-6 and TRBJ1-5; weak D call: TRBD1 (5 bases). This CDR3 is built from 16 residues. V dropped 5 bases and J dropped 5 bases, with 19 bases sitting between them. In germline, CDR1 is SGHVS, CDR2 FNYEAQ. The CDR3 region is CASSRLAGEAHQPQHF. CDR3 in DNA: TGTGCCAGCAGCCGCCTTGCGGGGGAGGCTCATCAGCCCCAGCATTTT.

The rearrangement uses TRBV19 and TRBJ2-3; weak D call: TRBD1 (5 bases). There are 12 residues in the CDR3. The ends were cut back, 6 bases at V and 6 bases at J, with 10 bases in the middle. Looked up from germline, CDR1 is LNHDA and CDR2 is SQIVND (reference sequence). The CDR3 protein is CASRWGLDTQYF. Written as DNA, the CDR3 is TGTGCCAGTAGATGGGGCCTCGATACGCAGTATTTT.

The V gene is TRBV5-1, the J gene TRBJ2-2; maybe TRBD1 (6 bases). CDR3 length: 15 residues. The V end lost 4 bases, the J end lost 6 bases, and 16 bases lay between the germline ends. Germline V gene lookup returns CDR1 SGHRS and CDR2 YFSETQ. The DNA for the CDR3 is TGCGCCAGCAGCGAGATACAGGGTCCGGCCGGGGAGCTGTTTTTT. Amino acid sequence: CASSEIQGPAGELFF.

This chain joins TRBV30 and TRBJ2-1; no definite D call. This CDR3 has 11 residues. Germline CDR1 GTSNPN, CDR2 SVGIG (reference sequence). Trimming stripped 1 base from V and 12 bases from J, with 10 bases between. The CDR3 region has the DNA TGTGCCTGGAGTGGCCAGCGTGGGCAGTTCTTC. It translates to CAWSGQRGQFF.

This rearrangement joins TRBV5-4 to TRBJ1-5; a possible D gene is TRBD1 (5 bases). This CDR3 spans 16 amino acids. CDR1 is SGHNT and CDR2 is YYREEE in the germline V gene (reference sequence). V was pared by 4 bases and J by 11 bases, with 25 bases between. CDR3 region: CASSPAPGDGREAQHF. DNA for the CDR3: TGTGCCAGCAGCCCCGCCCCGGGGGACGGCAGAGAGGCCCAGCATTTT.

The rearrangement links TRBV6-5 to TRBJ2-5; perhaps TRBD1 as D (7 bases). From germline, CDR1 is MNHEY and CDR2 SVGAGI. This CDR3 spans 15 amino acids. Trimming took off 3 bases at V and 1 base at J, with 12 bases between the two ends. Written as DNA, the CDR3 is TGTGCCAGCAGTTATGGAGGGGGCCGCCAAGAGACCCAGTACTTC. Translated, it gives CASSYGGGRQETQYF.

The chain is built from TRBV10-3 and TRBJ2-1, with 8 bases matching TRBD1. CDR1 is ENHRY, CDR2 SYGVKD, per germline. The CDR3 contains 15 residues. The V gene end was trimmed by 6 bases and the J gene end by 10 bases; junction bases not matched to a gene: 14. The CDR3 DNA is TGTGCCATCAGGGGCCAGGACAGGGCTCGGGGGGAGCAGTTCTTC. Protein sequence: CAIRGQDRARGEQFF.

V usage is TRBV27 and J usage is TRBJ1-2; perhaps TRBD1 as D (5 bases). V was pared by 5 bases and J by 2 bases, with 9 bases between. Germline V CDR1 and CDR2: MNHEY, SMNVEV (reference sequence). This CDR3 contains 13 residues. The CDR3 DNA sequence: TGTGCCAGCAGTCCGGGGGGGAACTATGGCTACACCTTC. Translating gives CASSPGGNYGYTF.

This chain links TRBV9 with TRBJ2-2; tentative D call: TRBD1 (6 bases). Germline values: CDR1 SGDLS, CDR2 YYNGEE. The CDR3 contains 16 residues. Between the trimmed V and J ends, which lost 4 bases and 1 base, there was a span of 14 bases. The DNA for the CDR3 is TGTGCCAGCAGCCGCACCACGACAGGGAACACCGGGGAGCTGTTTTTT. Translated: CASSRTTTGNTGELFF.

V usage is TRBV18 and J usage is TRBJ2-5; tentative D call: TRBD2 (5 bases). The germline gives CDR1 KGHSH, CDR2 LQKENI. The V end lost 1 base, the J end lost 1 base, and 7 bases lay between the germline ends. The CDR3 has 14 residues. The CDR3 DNA sequence: TGTGCCAGCTCACCACAAGGGAGCCAAGAGACCCAGTACTTC. Protein: CASSPQGSQETQYF.

V usage is TRBV4-1 and J usage is TRBJ2-1; TRBD1 agrees at 7 bases. V lost 3 bases to trimming and J lost 6 bases; unmatched junction nucleotides: 14. This CDR3 region has 17 residues. The germline CDR1 and CDR2 sequences are MGHRA and YSYEKL. In nucleotides, the CDR3 is TGCGCCAGCAGCCACTTGTTAGGGGGCGCATCTGGCAATGAGCAGTTCTTC. It encodes CASSHLLGGASGNEQFF.

The rearrangement links TRBV5-4 to TRBJ2-5; 11 bases are shared with TRBD2. The germline gives CDR1 SGHNT, CDR2 YYREEE (reference sequence). The CDR3 contains 16 residues. V lost 3 bases and J lost 1; bases outside the gene matches: 5. CDR3 loop: CASSSFTSGGQETQYF. The DNA for the CDR3 is TGTGCCAGCAGCTCCTTTACTAGCGGGGGCCAAGAGACCCAGTACTTC.

The genes are TRBV19 and TRBJ2-2; weak D call: TRBD1 (6 bases). Trimming pared 2 bases from V and 3 bases from J, leaving 7 bases between. This CDR3 spans 14 amino acids. Germline CDR1 and CDR2: LNHDA and SQIVND (reference sequence). The CDR3 region is CASSITGHTGELFF. In nucleotides, the CDR3 is TGTGCCAGTAGTATAACAGGGCACACCGGGGAGCTGTTTTTT.

V gene TRBV29-1 combines with J gene TRBJ1-1; D not resolved. The germline CDR1 and CDR2 sequences are SQVTM and ANQGSEA. Trimming stripped 3 bases from V and 6 bases from J, with 23 bases between. The CDR3 spans 16 residues. CDR3 sequence: CSVDAPEEALSSEAFF. The DNA of the CDR3 is TGCAGCGTTGACGCCCCTGAGGAGGCACTCTCCTCTGAAGCTTTCTTT.

The V call is TRBV19, the J call TRBJ2-7, with a tentative D call TRBD2 (5 bases). The CDR3 length is 13 residues. V dropped 5 bases and J dropped 0 bases, with 8 bases sitting between them. CDR1 LNHDA and CDR2 SQIVND come from the germline V gene (reference sequence). The CDR3 loop is CASSFGSSYEQYF. Written as DNA, the CDR3 is TGTGCCAGTAGTTTTGGGAGCTCCTACGAGCAGTACTTC.

This clone was picked up a small number of times. The chain combines TRBV19 with TRBJ1-2; D remains unclear. The V gene lost 4 bases and the J gene lost 3 bases, with 9 bases spanning the gap. This CDR3 comprises 13 residues. CDR1 is LNHDA and CDR2 is SQIVND in the germline V gene (reference sequence). In nucleotides, the CDR3 is TGTGCCAGTAGTACCACAGTTTACTATGGCTACACCTTC. Translated: CASSTTVYYGYTF. Drawing the rest from reference TRBV19 and TRBJ1-2, the complete variable domain is DGGITQSPKYLFRKEGQNVTLSCEQNLNHDAMYWYRQDPGQGLRLIYYSQIVNDFQKGDIAEGYSVSREKKESFPLTVTSAQKNPTAFYLCASSTTVYYGYTFGSGTRLTVV.

The CDR3 here is CASSQEALAGANTGELFF. In DNA, the CDR3 is TGCGCCAGCAGCCAAGAGGCACTAGCGGGGGCGAACACCGGGGAGCTGTTTTTT. V gene TRBV4-3 combines with J gene TRBJ2-2, with 11 bases lining up with TRBD2. The germline V gene encodes CDR1 LGHNA and CDR2 YSLEER. The J segment lost 0 bases and the V segment lost 0 bases, leaving 3 bases of the junction unmatched. The CDR3 is 18 residues long.

The chain combines TRBV4-1 with TRBJ1-3, with 9 bases identical to TRBD1. Germline V gene data show CDR1 as MGHRA and CDR2 as YSYEKL. V was pared by 4 bases and J by 2 bases, with 12 bases of the junction left unmatched. CDR3 size: 18 residues. The CDR3 here is CASSRPQGADAPGNTIYF. For the CDR3, the DNA is TGCGCCAGCAGCCGCCCACAGGGGGCGGACGCCCCTGGAAACACCATATATTTT.

The chain combines TRBV5-1 with TRBJ2-5; 9 bases are shared with TRBD1. With 7 bases clipped from V and 4 bases from J, the junction kept 8 bases outside the gene matches. The CDR3 spans 14 residues. In germline, CDR1 is SGHRS, CDR2 YFSETQ. CDR3 sequence (DNA): TGCGCCAGCGGGGAACCGGACAGGGGAGAGACCCAGTACTTC. Translation: CASGEPDRGETQYF. Full variable domain (outside the CDR3, taken from reference TRBV5-1 and TRBJ2-5): KAGVTQTPRYLIKTRGQQVTLSCSPISGHRSVSWYQQTPGQGLQFLFEYFSETQRNKGNFPGRFSGRQFSNSRSEMNVSTLELGDSALYLCASGEPDRGETQYFGPGTRLLVL.

J is TRBJ1-1 and V is TRBV7-2; TRBD1 agrees at 7 bases. V lost 3 bases to trimming and J lost 7 bases; unmatched junction nucleotides: 5. CDR3 length equals 13 residues. Germline V CDR1 and CDR2: SGHTA, FQGNSA. The CDR3 loop is CASSLYRDSEAFF. The CDR3 DNA sequence: TGTGCCAGCAGCTTGTATCGGGACAGTGAAGCTTTCTTT. Complete variable domain (other parts from reference TRBV7-2 and TRBJ1-1): GAGVSQSPSNKVTEKGKDVELRCDPISGHTALYWYRQSLGQGLEFLIYFQGNSAPDKSGLPSDRFSAERTGGSVSTLTIQRTQQEDSAVYLCASSLYRDSEAFFGQGTRLTVV.

The rearrangement joins TRBV4-2 to TRBJ1-2, with TRBD1 matching over 8 bases. V lost 3 bases and J lost 4; bases outside the gene matches: 7. The CDR3 runs to 15 residues. Germline CDR1 LGHNA, CDR2 YNFKEQ. CDR3 in amino acids: CASSHPDRDVYGYTF. The CDR3 nucleotides are TGTGCCAGCAGCCACCCGGACAGGGACGTCTATGGCTACACCTTC.

The rearrangement links TRBV5-5 to TRBJ1-4, with 7 bases fitting TRBD1. V was clipped by 0 bases and J by 7 bases; unmatched bases: 9. The CDR3 loop spans 16 amino acids. Germline V lookup: CDR1 SGHKS, CDR2 YYEKEE (reference sequence). CDR3 region: CASSLVLFQGGEKLFF. CDR3 DNA: TGTGCCAGCAGCTTGGTTCTTTTCCAGGGGGGTGAAAAACTGTTTTTT. Supplemented by reference TRBV5-5 and TRBJ1-4, the full variable domain reads DAGVTQSPTHLIKTRGQQVTLRCSPISGHKSVSWYQQVLGQGPQFIFQYYEKEERGRGNFPDRFSARQFPNYSSELNVNALLLGDSALYLCASSLVLFQGGEKLFFGSGTQLSVL.

The chain links TRBV7-6 to TRBJ2-5, with D possibly TRBD2 on 6 matching bases. Per the germline V gene, CDR1 is SGHVS and CDR2 is FNYEAQ. The CDR3 loop spans 14 amino acids. Trimming removed 1 base from V and 3 bases from J, with 9 bases in between. Here the CDR3 reads CASSLVGGEETQYF. CDR3 sequence (DNA): TGTGCCAGCAGCTTAGTCGGGGGAGAAGAGACCCAGTACTTC. Using reference TRBV7-6 and TRBJ2-5 for the parts outside the CDR3, the full variable domain is GAGVSQSPRYKVTKRGQDVALRCDPISGHVSLYWYRQALGQGPEFLTYFNYEAQQDKSGLPNDRFSAERPEGSISTLTIQRTEQRDSAMYRCASSLVGGEETQYFGPGTRLLVL.

This clone turned up a few times. This chain uses TRBV7-9 with TRBJ2-1, with TRBD1 matching 9 bases. The CDR3 runs to 15 residues. Looked up from germline, CDR1 is SEHNR and CDR2 is FQNEAQ (reference sequence). The trim removed 3 bases at V and 4 bases at J, leaving 4 bases unmatched. The CDR3 DNA reads TGTGCCAGCAGCTTCGGGACAGGGCTTTACAATGAGCAGTTCTTC. Translation gives CASSFGTGLYNEQFF.

This clone has only one observation. This chain links TRBV9 with TRBJ2-5, with 13 nucleotides matching TRBD2. The CDR3 extends over 18 amino acids. V dropped 3 bases and J dropped 3; count of bases not matched to a gene: 11. Per germline, CDR1 SGDLS and CDR2 YYNGEE. The CDR3 nucleotides are TGTGCCAGCAGCGCCAGGACTAGCGGGGGACGAGATAAAGAGACCCAGTACTTC. This gives the protein CASSARTSGGRDKETQYF. Full variable domain (remainder filled in from reference TRBV9 and TRBJ2-5): DSGVTQTPKHLITATGQRVTLRCSPRSGDLSVYWYQQSLDQGLQFLIQYYNGEERAKGNILERFSAQQFPDLHSELNLSSLELGDSALYFCASSARTSGGRDKETQYFGPGTRLLVL.